This T cell receptor beta chain was sequenced for a study of post-analysis software for immune sequencing data. Unique molecular identifiers were built into the TCR beta cDNA libraries. Each CDR3 protein gets one entry after TCRdb re-called the PCR reads with MiXCR. The data contain approximately 770,000 distinct CDR3 sequences, around 46% of them seen just once; the ten biggest clones take up 4.9%. Material: blood. The TCR originated in a girl between 10 and 17 years old with multiple sclerosis.

In DNA, the CDR3 is TGCAGTGCTAGGGCTAGCGGGAAGAATGAGCAGTTCTTC. The encoded protein is CSARASGKNEQFF. The chain carries TRBV20-1 and TRBJ2-1, with TRBD2 matching over 9 bases. Germline assignment: CDR1 DFQATT and CDR2 SNEGSKA (reference sequence). This CDR3 region has 13 residues. The trim removed 3 bases at V and 7 bases at J, leaving 4 bases unmatched.